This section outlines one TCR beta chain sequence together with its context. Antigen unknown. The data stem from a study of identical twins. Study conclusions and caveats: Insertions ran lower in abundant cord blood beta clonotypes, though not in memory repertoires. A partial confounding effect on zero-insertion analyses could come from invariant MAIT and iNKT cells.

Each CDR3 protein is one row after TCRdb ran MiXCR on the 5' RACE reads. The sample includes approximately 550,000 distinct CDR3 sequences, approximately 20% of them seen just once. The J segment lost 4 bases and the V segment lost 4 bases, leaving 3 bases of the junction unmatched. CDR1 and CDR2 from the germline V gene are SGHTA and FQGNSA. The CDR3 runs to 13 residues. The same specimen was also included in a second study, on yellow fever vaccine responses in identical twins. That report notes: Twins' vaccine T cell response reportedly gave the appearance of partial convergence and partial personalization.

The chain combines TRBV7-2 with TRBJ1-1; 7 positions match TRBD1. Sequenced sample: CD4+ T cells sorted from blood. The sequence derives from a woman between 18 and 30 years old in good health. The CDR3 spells CASSSWTGTEAFF. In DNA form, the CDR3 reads TGTGCCAGCAGCTCCTGGACAGGCACTGAAGCTTTCTTT.